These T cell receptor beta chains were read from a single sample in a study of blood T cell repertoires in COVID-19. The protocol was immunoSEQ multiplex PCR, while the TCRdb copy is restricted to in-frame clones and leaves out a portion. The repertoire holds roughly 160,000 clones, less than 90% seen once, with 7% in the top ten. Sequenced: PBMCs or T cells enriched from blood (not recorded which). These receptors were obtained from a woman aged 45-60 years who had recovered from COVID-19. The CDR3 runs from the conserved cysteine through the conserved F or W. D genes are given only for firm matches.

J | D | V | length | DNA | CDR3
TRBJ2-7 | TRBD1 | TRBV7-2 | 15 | TGTGCCAGCAGCTTAACCGGGACAGGGGCTGACGAGCAGTACTTC | CASSLTGTGADEQYF
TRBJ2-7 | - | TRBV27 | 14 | TGTGCCAGCAGTTCCTATGACTATGCCTACGAGCAGTACTTC | CASSSYDYAYEQYF
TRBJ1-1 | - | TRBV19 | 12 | TGTGCCAGTAGTAGGACAGCCACTGAAGCTTTCTTT | CASSRTATEAFF
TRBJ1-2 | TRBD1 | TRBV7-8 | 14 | TGTGCCAGCAGCTTGGTGGGACAGGGAAATGGCTACACCTTC | CASSLVGQGNGYTF
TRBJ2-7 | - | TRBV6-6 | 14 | TGTGCCAGCAGTTACTCGGCAGTCTCCTACGAGCAGTACTTC | CASSYSAVSYEQYF
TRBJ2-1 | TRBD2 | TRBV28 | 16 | TGTGCCAGCAGTTTAGGGCTAGCGGGAGCCTACAATGAGCAGTTCTTC | CASSLGLAGAYNEQFF
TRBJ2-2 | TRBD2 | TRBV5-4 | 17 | TGTGCCAGCAGCTTGGTGGGGACTAGCGGGAAGGGAGGGGAGCTGTTTTTT | CASSLVGTSGKGGELFF
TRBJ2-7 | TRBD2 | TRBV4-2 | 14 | TGTGCCAGCAGCCTTAGCGGGAGTAACTACGAGCAGTACTTC | CASSLSGSNYEQYF
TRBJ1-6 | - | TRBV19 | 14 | TGTGCCAGTAGTAGCCAGGGGAATAATTCACCCCTCCACTTT | CASSSQGNNSPLHF
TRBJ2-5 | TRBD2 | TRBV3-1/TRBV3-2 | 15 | TGTGCCAGCAGCCGACGCGGGGGGCGGATGGAGACCCAGTACTTC | CASSRRGGRMETQYF
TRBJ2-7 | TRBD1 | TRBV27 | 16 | TGTGCCAGCAGTTCGACAGGGGGCAAGGGGCTCTATGAGCAGTACTTC | CASSSTGGKGLYEQYF
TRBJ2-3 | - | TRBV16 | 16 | TGTGCCAGCAGCCTCCCCAGGGCCCGGAGCACAGATACGCAGTATTTT | CASSLPRARSTDTQYF
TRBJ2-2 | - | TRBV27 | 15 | TGTGCCAGCAGTTTGGGCTATCTGGCGACCGGGGAGCTGTTTTTT | CASSLGYLATGELFF
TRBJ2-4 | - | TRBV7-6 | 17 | TGTGCCAGCAGCTTAGCCCCTGGGGCAGGGGCCAAAAACATTCAGTACTTC | CASSLAPGAGAKNIQYF
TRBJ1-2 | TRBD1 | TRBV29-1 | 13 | TGCAGCGTTGATGGCCCGACAGGGGATGGCTACACCTTC | CSVDGPTGDGYTF
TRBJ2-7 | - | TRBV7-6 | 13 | TGTGCCAGCAGCTTAGCCAGCGACTACGAGCAGTACTTC | CASSLASDYEQYF